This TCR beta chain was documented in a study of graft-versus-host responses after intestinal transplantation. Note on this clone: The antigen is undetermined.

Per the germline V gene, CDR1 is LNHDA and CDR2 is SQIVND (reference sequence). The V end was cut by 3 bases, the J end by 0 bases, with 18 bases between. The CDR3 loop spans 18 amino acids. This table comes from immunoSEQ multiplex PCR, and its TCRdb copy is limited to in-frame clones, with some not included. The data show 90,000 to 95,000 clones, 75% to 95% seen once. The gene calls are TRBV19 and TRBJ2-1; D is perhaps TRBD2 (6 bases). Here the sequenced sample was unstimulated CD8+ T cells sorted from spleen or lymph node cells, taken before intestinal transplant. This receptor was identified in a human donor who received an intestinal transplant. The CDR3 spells CASSIGGLADSSYNEQFF. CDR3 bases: TGTGCCAGTAGTATCGGTGGGTTAGCGGACTCCTCCTACAATGAGCAGTTCTTC.